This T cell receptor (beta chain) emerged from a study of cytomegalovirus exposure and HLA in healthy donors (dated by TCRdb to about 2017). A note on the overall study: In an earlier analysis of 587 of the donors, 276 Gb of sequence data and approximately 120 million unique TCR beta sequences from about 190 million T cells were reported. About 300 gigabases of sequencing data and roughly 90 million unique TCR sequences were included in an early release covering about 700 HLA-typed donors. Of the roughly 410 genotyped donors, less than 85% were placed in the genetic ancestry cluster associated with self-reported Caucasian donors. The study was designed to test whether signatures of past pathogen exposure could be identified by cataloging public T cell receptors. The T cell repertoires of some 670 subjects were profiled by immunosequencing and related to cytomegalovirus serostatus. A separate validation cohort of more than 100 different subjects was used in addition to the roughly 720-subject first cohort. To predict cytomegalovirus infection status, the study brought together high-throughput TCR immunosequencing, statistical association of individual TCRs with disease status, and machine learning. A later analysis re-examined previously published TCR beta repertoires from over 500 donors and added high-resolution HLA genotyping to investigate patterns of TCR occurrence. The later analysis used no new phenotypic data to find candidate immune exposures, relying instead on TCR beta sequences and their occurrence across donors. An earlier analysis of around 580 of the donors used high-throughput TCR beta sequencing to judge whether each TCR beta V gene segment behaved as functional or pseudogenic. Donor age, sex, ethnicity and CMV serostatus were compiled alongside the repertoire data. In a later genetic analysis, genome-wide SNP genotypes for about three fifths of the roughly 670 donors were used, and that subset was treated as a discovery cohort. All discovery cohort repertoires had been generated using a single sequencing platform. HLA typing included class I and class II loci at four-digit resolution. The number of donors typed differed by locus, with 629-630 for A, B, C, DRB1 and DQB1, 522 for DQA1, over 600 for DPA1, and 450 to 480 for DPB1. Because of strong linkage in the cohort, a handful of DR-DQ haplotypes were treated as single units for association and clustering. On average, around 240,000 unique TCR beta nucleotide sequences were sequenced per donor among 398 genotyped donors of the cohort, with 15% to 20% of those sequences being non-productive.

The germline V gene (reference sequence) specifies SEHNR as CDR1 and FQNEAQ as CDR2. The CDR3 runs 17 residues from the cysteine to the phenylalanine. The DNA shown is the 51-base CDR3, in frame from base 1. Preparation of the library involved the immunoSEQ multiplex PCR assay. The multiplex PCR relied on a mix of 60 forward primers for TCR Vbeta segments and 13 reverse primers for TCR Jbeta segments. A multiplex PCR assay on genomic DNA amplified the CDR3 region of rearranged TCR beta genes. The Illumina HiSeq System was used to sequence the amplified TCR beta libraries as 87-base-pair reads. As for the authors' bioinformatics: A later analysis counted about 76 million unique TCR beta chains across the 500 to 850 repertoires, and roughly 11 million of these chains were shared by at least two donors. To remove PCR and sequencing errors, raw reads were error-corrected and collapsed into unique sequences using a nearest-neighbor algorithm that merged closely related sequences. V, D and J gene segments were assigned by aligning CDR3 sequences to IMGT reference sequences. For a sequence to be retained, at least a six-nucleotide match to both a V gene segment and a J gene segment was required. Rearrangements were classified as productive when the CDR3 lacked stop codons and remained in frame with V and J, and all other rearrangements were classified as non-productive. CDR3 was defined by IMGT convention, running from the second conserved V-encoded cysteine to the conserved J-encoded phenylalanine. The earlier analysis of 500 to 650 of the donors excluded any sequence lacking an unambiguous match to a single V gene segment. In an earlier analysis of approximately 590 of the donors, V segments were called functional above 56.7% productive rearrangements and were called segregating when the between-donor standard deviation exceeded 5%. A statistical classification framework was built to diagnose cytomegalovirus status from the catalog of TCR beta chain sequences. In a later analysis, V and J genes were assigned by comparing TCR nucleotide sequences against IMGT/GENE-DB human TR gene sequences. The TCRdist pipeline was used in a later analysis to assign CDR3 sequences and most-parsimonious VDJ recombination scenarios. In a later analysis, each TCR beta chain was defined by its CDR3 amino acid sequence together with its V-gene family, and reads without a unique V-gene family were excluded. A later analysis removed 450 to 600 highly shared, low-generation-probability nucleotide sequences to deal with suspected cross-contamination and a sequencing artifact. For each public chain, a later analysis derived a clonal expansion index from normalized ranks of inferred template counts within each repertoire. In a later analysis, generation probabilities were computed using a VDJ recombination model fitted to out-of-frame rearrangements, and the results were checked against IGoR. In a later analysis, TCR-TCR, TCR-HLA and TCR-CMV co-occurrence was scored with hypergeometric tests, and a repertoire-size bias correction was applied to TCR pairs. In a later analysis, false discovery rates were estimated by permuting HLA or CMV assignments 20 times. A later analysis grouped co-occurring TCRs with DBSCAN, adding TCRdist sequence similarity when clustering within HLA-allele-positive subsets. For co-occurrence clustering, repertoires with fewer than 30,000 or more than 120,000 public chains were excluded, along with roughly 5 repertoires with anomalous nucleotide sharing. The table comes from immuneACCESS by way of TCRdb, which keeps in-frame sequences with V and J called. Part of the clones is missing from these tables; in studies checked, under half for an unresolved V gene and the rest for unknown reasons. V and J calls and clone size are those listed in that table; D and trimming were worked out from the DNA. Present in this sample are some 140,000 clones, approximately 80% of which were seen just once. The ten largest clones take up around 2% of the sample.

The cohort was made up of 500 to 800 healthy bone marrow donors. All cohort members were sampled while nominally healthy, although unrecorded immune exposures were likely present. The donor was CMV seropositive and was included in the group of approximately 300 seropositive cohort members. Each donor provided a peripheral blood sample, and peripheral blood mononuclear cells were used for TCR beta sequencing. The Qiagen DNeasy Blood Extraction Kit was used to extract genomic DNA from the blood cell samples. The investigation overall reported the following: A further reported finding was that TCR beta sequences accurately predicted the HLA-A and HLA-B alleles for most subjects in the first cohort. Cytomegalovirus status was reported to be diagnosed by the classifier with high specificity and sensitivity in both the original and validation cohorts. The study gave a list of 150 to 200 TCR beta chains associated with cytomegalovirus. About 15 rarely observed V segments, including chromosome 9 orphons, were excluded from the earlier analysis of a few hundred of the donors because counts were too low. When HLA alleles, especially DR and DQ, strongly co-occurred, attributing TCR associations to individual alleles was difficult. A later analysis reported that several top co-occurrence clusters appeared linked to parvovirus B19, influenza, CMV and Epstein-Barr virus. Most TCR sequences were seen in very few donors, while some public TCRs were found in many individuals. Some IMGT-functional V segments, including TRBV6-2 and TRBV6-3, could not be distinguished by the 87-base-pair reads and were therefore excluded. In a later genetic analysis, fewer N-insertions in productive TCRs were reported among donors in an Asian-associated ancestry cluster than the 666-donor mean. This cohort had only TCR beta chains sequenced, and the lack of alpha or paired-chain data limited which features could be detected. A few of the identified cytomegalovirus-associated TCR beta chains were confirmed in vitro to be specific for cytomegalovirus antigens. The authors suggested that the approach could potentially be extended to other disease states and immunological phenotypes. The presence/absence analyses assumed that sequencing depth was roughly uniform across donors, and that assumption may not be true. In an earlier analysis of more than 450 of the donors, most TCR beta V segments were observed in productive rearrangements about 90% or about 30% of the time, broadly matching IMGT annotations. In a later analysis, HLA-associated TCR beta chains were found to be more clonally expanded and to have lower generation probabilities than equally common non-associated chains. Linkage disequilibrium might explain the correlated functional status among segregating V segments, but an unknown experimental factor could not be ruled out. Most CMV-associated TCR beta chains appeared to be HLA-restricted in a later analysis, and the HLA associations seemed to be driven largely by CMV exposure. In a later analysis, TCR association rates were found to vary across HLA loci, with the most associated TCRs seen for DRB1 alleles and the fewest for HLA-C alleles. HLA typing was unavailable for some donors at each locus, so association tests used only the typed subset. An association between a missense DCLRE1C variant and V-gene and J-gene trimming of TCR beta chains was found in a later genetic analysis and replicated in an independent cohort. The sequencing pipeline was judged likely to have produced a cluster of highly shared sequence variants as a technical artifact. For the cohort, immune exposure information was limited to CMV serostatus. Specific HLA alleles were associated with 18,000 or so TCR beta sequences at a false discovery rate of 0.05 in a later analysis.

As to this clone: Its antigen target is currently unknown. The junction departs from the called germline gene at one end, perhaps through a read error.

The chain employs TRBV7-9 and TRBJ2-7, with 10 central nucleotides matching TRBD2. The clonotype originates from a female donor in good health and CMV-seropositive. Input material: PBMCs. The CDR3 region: CSSSLTVASGSGYEQYF. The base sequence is TGTTCCAGCAGCTTAACAGTCGCTAGCGGGAGTGGCTACGAGCAGTACTTC.